This T cell receptor (beta chain) was captured by sequencing in a study of CXCR3-negative and CXCR3-positive naive CD8 T cells. Worth noting for this clonotype: Its matching antigen is unknown.

Definition of naive CD8+ T cells rested on a CD45RO-CCR7+CD27+CD95- profile. Study-level points and caveats: With surface CD5 comparable between naive subsets, TCR strength was estimated using properties derived from the TRB CDR3. More hydrophobic TRB CDR3s occurred in CXCR3-positive than in CXCR3-negative naive cells.

Germline-derived CDR1 and CDR2 are SGHTA and FQGTGA. The CDR3 extends over 19 amino acids. The study made its TRB cDNA libraries by 5' RACE, adding UMI labels. TCRdb reprocessed the 5' RACE reads and keeps a single row for each CDR3 protein, giving no DNA. The sample is made up of around 60,000 distinct CDR3 sequences, and the top ten hold about 0.4% of it. The origin of this receptor is a human donor in good health. Some clones in this sample may be carry-over from other donors' samples. The rearrangement uses TRBV7-3 and TRBJ2-3; TCRdb names TRBD1, which stays unverified in the absence of DNA. The specimen sequenced was naive CXCR3- CD8+ T cells from blood. The subset here: CD45RO-CCR7+CD27+CD95- naive CD8+ T cells lacking CXCR3 (TNR3-). This CDR3 reads CASSLTPVRQGAAEDTQYF.